Reported below is one T cell receptor (beta chain). Its antigen is undetermined. PCR or immunohistochemistry showed mismatch repair deficiency in every enrolled patient. This record belongs to a study of PD-1 blockade in mismatch repair-deficient tumors. At the level of the study: Patients had 11 to 13 mismatch repair-deficient cancer types and were previously treated and progressing.

General observations from the study: Tumor-resident clones, often absent from pretreatment blood, expanded after pembrolizumab and then contracted.

The CDR3 is 12 residues long. Per germline, CDR1 SNHLY and CDR2 FYNNEI. The ends were cut back, 6 bases at V and 8 bases at J, with 11 bases in the middle. This table comes from immunoSEQ multiplex PCR, and its TCRdb copy is limited to in-frame clones, with some not included. Here the sample spans about 40,000 clones, around 84% being singletons. The TCR originated in an adult with mismatch repair-deficient cancer. This chain connects TRBV2 to TRBJ2-1; a weak D match, TRBD2 (7 bases). Here the sequenced sample was peripheral blood, taken roughly 76 weeks after starting pembrolizumab. In DNA, the CDR3 is TGTGCCAGCAGGGTGGGGGGGCATGAGCAGTTCTTC. Protein sequence: CASRVGGHEQFF.